These T cell receptor beta chains were read from a single sample in a study of control samples from healthy donors and cancer patients. Repertoires were generated with immunoSEQ multiplex PCR, while TCRdb's copy carries only in-frame clones and drops some. The sample has approximately 28,000 clones; 91% are singletons. The sample comprised PBMCs. The receptors derive from a man aged 50-59 years with lung cancer. Both conserved end residues are part of each CDR3. The order of the fields is J gene, D gene, V gene, clone size, CDR3 protein, CDR3 DNA. A D gene is named only where the DNA matches it firmly. Size tells how often a clone was seen (once, few, many) or the class of an expanded clone, and some rows leave it out.

TRBJ1-3 | - | TRBV6-4 | few | CASTGVPPGNTIYF | TGTGCCAGCACAGGCGTCCCCCCCGGAAACACCATATATTTT
TRBJ1-5 | - | TRBV19 | - | CASSMAEVQPQHF | TGTGCCAGTAGTATGGCAGAAGTTCAGCCCCAGCATTTT
TRBJ1-5 | TRBD1 | TRBV2 | - | CASSTGYGQGAGPQHF | TGTGCCAGCAGTACGGGGTATGGACAGGGGGCTGGACCCCAGCATTTT
TRBJ1-1 | - | TRBV14 | - | CASSQVGRGKNREAFF | TGTGCCAGCAGCCAAGTGGGCAGGGGAAAGAATCGTGAAGCTTTCTTT
TRBJ2-1 | - | TRBV19 | - | CASSISEGEQFF | TGTGCCAGTAGTATATCCGAGGGTGAGCAGTTCTTC
TRBJ2-1 | - | TRBV3-1/TRBV3-2 | - | CASSQRIAGTAYSYNEQFF | TGTGCCAGCAGCCAAAGGATTGCCGGTACTGCCTACTCCTACAATGAGCAGTTCTTC
TRBJ2-7 | - | TRBV21-1 | - | CAVEVRQQGEFYEQYF | TGTGCCGTCGAAGTTCGCCAACAGGGGGAGTTCTACGAGCAGTACTTC
TRBJ2-1 | TRBD1 | TRBV5-1 | - | CASSLRGQGARNEQFF | TGCGCCAGCAGCCTCCGAGGACAGGGGGCTCGAAATGAGCAGTTCTTC
TRBJ1-1 | - | TRBV6-6 | - | CASRGLTEAFF | TGTGCCAGCAGGGGGCTAACTGAAGCTTTCTTT
TRBJ2-6 | - | TRBV6-2/TRBV6-3 | - | CASSYGARGANVLTF | TGTGCCAGCAGTTATGGCGCCCGCGGGGCCAACGTCCTGACTTTC
TRBJ2-3 | TRBD1 | TRBV6-2/TRBV6-3 | - | CASSYGQGDTDTQYF | TGTGCCAGCAGTTACGGACAGGGGGATACAGATACGCAGTATTTT
TRBJ2-7 | TRBD2 | TRBV9 | - | CASSVGEGSYHEQYF | TGTGCCAGCAGCGTAGGGGAGGGCTCTTACCACGAGCAGTACTTC
TRBJ2-5 | - | TRBV30 | - | CAWGRVLTETQYF | TGTGCCTGGGGAAGGGTTTTGACGGAGACCCAGTACTTC
TRBJ1-1 | TRBD1 | TRBV7-3 | - | CASSFGQDTEAFF | TGTGCCAGCAGCTTTGGACAGGACACTGAAGCTTTCTTT
TRBJ1-4 | - | TRBV7-7 | - | CASSLYDSLNEKLFF | TGTGCTAGCAGCTTATATGACAGCTTAAATGAAAAACTGTTTTTT
TRBJ2-1 | - | TRBV11-2 | - | CASSSSVGGQGNEQFF | TGTGCCAGCAGTTCCTCCGTCGGGGGGCAAGGCAATGAGCAGTTCTTC
TRBJ1-2 | - | TRBV6-5 | - | CASRPEELYGYTF | TGTGCCAGCAGGCCGGAGGAGTTATATGGCTACACCTTC
TRBJ2-1 | TRBD2 | TRBV4-1 | - | CASSQEPPGTSGSLFRNEQFF | TGCGCCAGCAGCCAAGAGCCCCCCGGGACTAGCGGGTCCCTATTCAGGAATGAGCAGTTCTTC
TRBJ2-5 | - | TRBV12-3/TRBV12-4 | - | CASSSTTQETQYF | TGTGCCAGCAGTTCGACAACCCAAGAGACCCAGTACTTC
TRBJ1-5 | - | TRBV6-5 | hyperexpanded | CASSYGDRQPQHF | TGTGCCAGCAGTTACGGGGATCGTCAGCCCCAGCATTTT
TRBJ2-1 | TRBD1 | TRBV29-1 | - | CSVWTGDYNEQFF | TGCAGCGTCTGGACAGGCGACTACAATGAGCAGTTCTTC
TRBJ2-5 | - | TRBV25-1 | - | CASSDPGQETQYF | TGTGCCAGCAGTGACCCGGGCCAAGAGACCCAGTACTTC
TRBJ2-7 | - | TRBV28 | - | CASAGHSSYEQYF | TGTGCCAGCGCGGGACACAGCTCCTACGAGCAGTACTTC
TRBJ1-3 | TRBD1 | TRBV11-2 | - | CASSSHITGGAKGNTIYF | TGTGCCAGCAGCTCGCACATAACAGGGGGCGCGAAAGGAAACACCATATATTTT
TRBJ2-5 | TRBD2 | TRBV30 | - | CAWSVRGGGANLGAETQYF | TGTGCCTGGAGTGTACGTGGCGGGGGGGCGAATCTCGGAGCAGAGACCCAGTACTTC
TRBJ1-3 | - | TRBV30 | - | CAWSEMTGGNTIYF | TGTGCCTGGAGTGAAATGACAGGTGGAAACACCATATATTTT
TRBJ2-7 | TRBD1 | TRBV6-5 | - | CASSYKGGTGYEQYF | TGTGCCAGCAGTTACAAAGGGGGGACAGGCTACGAGCAGTACTTC
TRBJ1-3 | - | TRBV10-3 | few | CAISEFGGNAGNTIYF | TGTGCCATCAGTGAGTTCGGGGGGAACGCTGGAAACACCATATATTTT
TRBJ1-5 | - | TRBV27 | - | CASSPKTDSNQPQHF | TGTGCCAGCAGTCCGAAAACAGATAGCAATCAGCCCCAGCATTTT
TRBJ1-5 | - | TRBV28 | few | CASSVGESNQPQHF | TGTGCCAGCAGCGTAGGGGAGAGCAATCAGCCCCAGCATTTT
TRBJ1-5 | - | TRBV29-1 | few | CSVEIGTVNQPQHF | TGCAGCGTTGAAATCGGAACAGTCAATCAGCCCCAGCATTTT
TRBJ2-1 | - | TRBV3-1/TRBV3-2 | - | CASSSSTDVSYNEQFF | TGTGCCAGCAGCTCCTCGACGGATGTCTCCTACAATGAGCAGTTCTTC
TRBJ2-4 | TRBD1 | TRBV12-3/TRBV12-4 | - | CASSLTGVDIQYF | TGTGCCAGCAGTCTTACAGGGGTAGACATTCAGTACTTC
TRBJ2-7 | TRBD1 | TRBV6-5 | once | CASSPTHRGEQYF | TGTGCCAGCAGTCCGACCCACAGGGGCGAGCAGTACTTC
TRBJ1-6 | - | TRBV10-3 | - | CAISAGLERGAPLHF | TGTGCCATCAGCGCGGGCCTGGAGAGGGGGGCACCCCTCCACTTT
TRBJ1-2 | - | TRBV2 | - | CASRGAGAGYGYTF | TGTGCCAGCAGGGGGGCGGGGGCCGGCTATGGCTACACCTTC
TRBJ1-2 | - | TRBV6-6 | - | CASRSVGYTF | TGTGCCAGCAGATCGGTTGGCTACACCTTC
TRBJ1-2 | - | TRBV7-3 | - | CASSSTPHTGSLYGYTF | TGTGCCAGCAGCTCAACCCCGCATACAGGAAGCCTCTATGGCTACACCTTC
TRBJ2-1 | - | TRBV7-6 | - | CASSLMASYNEQFF | TGTGCCAGCAGCTTAATGGCCTCCTACAATGAGCAGTTCTTC
TRBJ1-3 | - | TRBV18 | - | CASSPPSAFEGNTIYF | TGTGCCAGCTCACCACCTTCCGCTTTTGAAGGAAACACCATATATTTT